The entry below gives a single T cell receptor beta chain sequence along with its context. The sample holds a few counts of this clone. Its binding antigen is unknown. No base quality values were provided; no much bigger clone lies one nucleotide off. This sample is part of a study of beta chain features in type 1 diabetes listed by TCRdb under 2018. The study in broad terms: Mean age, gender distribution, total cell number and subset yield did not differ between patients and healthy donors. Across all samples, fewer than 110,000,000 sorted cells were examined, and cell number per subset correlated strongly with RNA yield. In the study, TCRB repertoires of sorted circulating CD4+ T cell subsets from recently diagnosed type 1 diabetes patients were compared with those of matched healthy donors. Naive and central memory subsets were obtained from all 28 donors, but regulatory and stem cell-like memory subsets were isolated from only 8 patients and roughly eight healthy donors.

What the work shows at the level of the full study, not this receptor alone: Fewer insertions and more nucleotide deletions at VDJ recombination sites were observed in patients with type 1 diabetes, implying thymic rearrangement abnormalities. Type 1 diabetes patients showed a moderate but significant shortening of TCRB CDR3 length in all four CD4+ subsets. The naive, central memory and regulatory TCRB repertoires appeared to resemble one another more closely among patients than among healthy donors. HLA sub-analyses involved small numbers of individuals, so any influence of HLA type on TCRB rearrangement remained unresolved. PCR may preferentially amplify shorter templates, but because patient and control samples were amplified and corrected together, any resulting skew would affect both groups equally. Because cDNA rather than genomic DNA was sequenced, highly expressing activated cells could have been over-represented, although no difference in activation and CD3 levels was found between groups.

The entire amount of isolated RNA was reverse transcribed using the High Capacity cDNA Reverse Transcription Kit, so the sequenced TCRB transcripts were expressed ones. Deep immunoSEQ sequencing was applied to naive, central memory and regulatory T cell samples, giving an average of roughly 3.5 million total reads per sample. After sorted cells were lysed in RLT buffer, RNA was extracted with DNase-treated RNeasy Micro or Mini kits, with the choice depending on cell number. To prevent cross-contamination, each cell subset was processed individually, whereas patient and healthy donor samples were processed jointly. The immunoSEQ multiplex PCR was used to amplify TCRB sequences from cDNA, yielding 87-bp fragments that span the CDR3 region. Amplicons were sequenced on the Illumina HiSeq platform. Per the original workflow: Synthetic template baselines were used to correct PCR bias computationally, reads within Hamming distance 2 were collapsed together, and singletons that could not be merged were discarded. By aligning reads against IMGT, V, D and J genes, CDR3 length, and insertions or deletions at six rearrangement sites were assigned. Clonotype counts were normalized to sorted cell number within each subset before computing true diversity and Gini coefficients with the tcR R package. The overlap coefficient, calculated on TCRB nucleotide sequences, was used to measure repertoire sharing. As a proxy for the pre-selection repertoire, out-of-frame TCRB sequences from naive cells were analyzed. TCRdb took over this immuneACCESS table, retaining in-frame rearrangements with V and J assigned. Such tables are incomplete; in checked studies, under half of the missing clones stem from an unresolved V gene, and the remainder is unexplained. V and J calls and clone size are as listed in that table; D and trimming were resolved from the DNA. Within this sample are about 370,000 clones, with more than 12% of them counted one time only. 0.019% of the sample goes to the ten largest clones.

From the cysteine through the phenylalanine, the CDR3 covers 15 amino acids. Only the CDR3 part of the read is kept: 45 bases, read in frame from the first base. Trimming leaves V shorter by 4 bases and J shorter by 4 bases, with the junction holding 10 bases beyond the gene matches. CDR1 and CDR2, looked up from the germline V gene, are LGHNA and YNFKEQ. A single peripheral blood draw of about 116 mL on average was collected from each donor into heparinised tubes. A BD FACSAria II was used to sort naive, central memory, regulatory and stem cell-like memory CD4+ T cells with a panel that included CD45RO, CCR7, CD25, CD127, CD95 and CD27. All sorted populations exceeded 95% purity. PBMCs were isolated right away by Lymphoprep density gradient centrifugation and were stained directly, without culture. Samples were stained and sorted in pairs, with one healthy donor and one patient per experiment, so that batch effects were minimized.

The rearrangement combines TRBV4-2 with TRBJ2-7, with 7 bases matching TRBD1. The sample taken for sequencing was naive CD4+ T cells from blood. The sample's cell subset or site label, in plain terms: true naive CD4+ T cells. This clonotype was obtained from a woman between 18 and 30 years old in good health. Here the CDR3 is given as CASSPRQSGQYEQYF. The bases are TGTGCCAGCAGCCCCAGGCAGTCGGGACAGTACGAGCAGTACTTC.